What follows are 18 T cell receptor beta chains derived from one specimen sequenced in a study of monozygotic twins with inflammatory bowel disease. TCRdb reprocessed the 5' RACE reads and reports one entry per CDR3 protein, with no DNA. The sample includes more than 300,000 distinct CDR3 sequences. Input material: blood. These receptor sequences come from a human donor with ulcerative colitis or Crohn's disease, or a healthy co-twin of an affected twin (not recorded which).

V gene TRBV2 combines with J gene TRBJ2-1. Germline V gives CDR1 SNHLY, CDR2 FYNNEI. The CDR3 is 13 residues long. The CDR3 loop reads CASGRDSYNEQFF.

The chain has TRBV2 and TRBJ1-1. CDR1 is SNHLY and CDR2 is FYNNEI in the germline V gene. The CDR3 is 14 residues long. The CDR3 spells CASRERTANTEAFF.

CDR3 region: CASSLAPQLISGNTIYF. The V gene is TRBV7-6, the J gene TRBJ1-3. Per the germline V gene, CDR1 is SGHVS and CDR2 is FNYEAQ. This CDR3 contains 17 residues.

CDR3 residues: CASSRTLRSYNEQFF. The chain employs TRBV11-2 and TRBJ2-1; absent DNA, TCRdb's TRBD1 call cannot be checked. The CDR3 length is 15 residues. The germline CDR1 and CDR2 sequences are SGHAT and FQNNGV.

The genes are TRBV3-1 and TRBJ2-7; TCRdb reports TRBD1, a call that lacks DNA to check it against. The CDR3 length is 14 residues. The germline V gene has CDR1 LGHDT and CDR2 YNNKEL (reference sequence). The CDR3 loop is CASANNRGGNEQYF.

V usage is TRBV11-2 and J usage is TRBJ1-1; checking the TCRdb D call of TRBD1 is not possible without DNA. The CDR3 sequence is 14 residues long. The germline gives CDR1 SGHAT, CDR2 FQNNGV. The CDR3 loop is CASLGQTGFGEAFF. Using reference TRBV11-2 and TRBJ1-1 for the parts outside the CDR3, the full variable domain is EAGVAQSPRYKIIEKRQSVAFWCNPISGHATLYWYQQILGQGPKLLIQFQNNGVVDDSQLPKDRFSAERLKGVDSTLKIQPAKLEDSAVYLCASLGQTGFGEAFFGQGTRLTVV.

The chain is built from TRBV6-2 or TRBV6-3 and TRBJ2-2. This CDR3 spans 14 amino acids. Germline CDR1 and CDR2: MNHEY and SVGEGT. The CDR3 sequence: CASSLGASTGELFF.

The gene calls are TRBV20-1 and TRBJ1-1; TCRdb outputs TRBD1, but without DNA this stays unchecked. The CDR3 loop spans 12 amino acids. The V gene's germline CDR1 is DFQATT and CDR2 SNEGSKA (reference sequence). The CDR3 sequence: CTPEGRDTEAFF.

This chain joins TRBV13 and TRBJ2-3; TCRdb picks TRBD1, but there is no DNA to check that call. The germline gives CDR1 PRHDT, CDR2 FYEKMQ (reference sequence). CDR3 length: 16 amino acids. The CDR3 here is CASSEGGTGITDTQYF. Complete variable domain (other parts from reference TRBV13 and TRBJ2-3): AAGVIQSPRHLIKEKRETATLKCYPIPRHDTVYWYQQGPGQDPQFLISFYEKMQSDKGSIPDRFSAQQFSDYHSELNMSSLELGDSALYFCASSEGGTGITDTQYFGPGTRLTVL.

This rearrangement joins TRBV12-3 or TRBV12-4 to TRBJ1-1; TCRdb calls TRBD1, which cannot be checked without DNA. CDR3 length: 15 amino acids. CDR3 region: CASSYRGPAYTEAFF.

The gene calls are TRBV10-3 and TRBJ2-7; checking the TCRdb D call of TRBD1 is not possible without DNA. Germline lookup yields CDR1 ENHRY and CDR2 SYGVKD. The CDR3 covers 20 residues. CDR3 sequence: CAISESWVFRGSPGSYEQYF.

J is TRBJ1-3 and V is TRBV11-2. CDR3 length equals 17 residues. Germline CDR1 reads SGHAT; CDR2 reads FQNNGV. The chain's CDR3 is CASSSGKGVSLWDTIYF.

CDR3 loop: CASSQPIQGPYNEQFF. V is TRBV25-1 and J is TRBJ2-1; TCRdb's D call, TRBD1, is unchecked because there is no DNA. Germline CDR1 reads MGHDK; CDR2 reads SYGVNS. The CDR3 is made up of 16 amino acids.

The gene calls are TRBV7-6 and TRBJ2-5; TCRdb's D call of TRBD1 is untestable without DNA. CDR1 is SGHVS, CDR2 FNYEAQ, per germline. The CDR3 covers 14 residues. CDR3 loop: CASSRGTAQETQYF.

The chain couples TRBV20-1 to TRBJ1-2; the TCRdb D gene call, TRBD1, has no DNA to confirm it. The CDR3 consists of 16 residues. Germline V gives CDR1 DFQATT, CDR2 SNEGSKA (reference sequence). CDR3 sequence reads: CSASEGTGGFRYGYTF.

The V call is TRBV6-2 or TRBV6-3, the J call TRBJ1-2; the TCRdb D gene call, TRBD1, has no DNA to confirm it. The CDR3 sequence is 14 residues long. Germline CDR1 and CDR2: MNHEY and SVGEGT. The CDR3 loop reads CASRYQGNNYGYTF.

This chain links TRBV6-5 with TRBJ2-7; as DNA is missing, the TRBD1 call by TCRdb cannot be tested. CDR1 is MNHEY, CDR2 SVGAGI, per germline. There are 13 residues in the CDR3. The chain's CDR3 is CASRAPGLYEQYF.

The CDR3 reads CASSPRLAGGPTDTQYF. V gene TRBV7-7 combines with J gene TRBJ2-3; TCRdb gives TRBD2 as the D gene, but with no DNA this cannot be confirmed. The CDR3 has 17 amino acids. In germline, CDR1 is SSHAT, CDR2 FNYEAQ (reference sequence).